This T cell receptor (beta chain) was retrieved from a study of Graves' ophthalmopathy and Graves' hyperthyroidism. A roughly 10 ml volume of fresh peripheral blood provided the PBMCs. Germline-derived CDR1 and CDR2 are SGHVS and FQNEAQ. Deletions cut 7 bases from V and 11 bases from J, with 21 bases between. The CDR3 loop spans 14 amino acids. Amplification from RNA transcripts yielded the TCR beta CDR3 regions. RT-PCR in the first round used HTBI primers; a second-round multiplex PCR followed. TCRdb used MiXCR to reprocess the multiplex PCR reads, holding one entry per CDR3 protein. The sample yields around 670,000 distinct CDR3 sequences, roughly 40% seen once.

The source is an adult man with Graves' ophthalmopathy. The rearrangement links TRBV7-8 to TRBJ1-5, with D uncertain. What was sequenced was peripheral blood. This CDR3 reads CASTLGSQRVAQHF. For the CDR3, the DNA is TGTGCCAGCACCTTGGGAAGCCAGAGAGTGGCCCAGCATTTT.